A single sample gave rise to the 5 T cell receptor beta chains below, sequenced in a study of cytotoxic CD8 clonotypes in ibrutinib-treated CLL. Profiling relied on immunoSEQ multiplex PCR, and the TCRdb table lists in-frame clones only, not all of them. The sample gives over 95,000 clones, under 70% of which show up once; 37% is in the top ten. Sequenced material: PBMCs, taken after 24 months of ibrutinib treatment. The origin of the receptors is a human donor with chronic lymphocytic leukemia.

This chain connects TRBV6-6 to TRBJ2-1; 13 bases line up with TRBD2. Trimming at V came to 6 bases and at J to 7 bases, leaving 9 bases not matched to a gene. The CDR3 has 16 residues. Looked up from germline, CDR1 is MNHNY and CDR2 is SVGAGI (reference sequence). The CDR3 DNA is TGTGCCAGCAGCTATACTAGCGGGGGGGGAGATAATGAGCAGTTCTTC. This sequence encodes CASSYTSGGGDNEQFF.

CDR3 DNA: TGTGCCAGCAGCTTAGGCCTTTACAATGAGCAGTTCTTC. Amino acids: CASSLGLYNEQFF. V usage is TRBV7-9 and J usage is TRBJ2-1; unclear D gene. Germline loops: CDR1 SEHNR, CDR2 FQNEAQ (reference sequence). Trimming removed 1 base from V and 4 bases from J, with 5 bases in between. The CDR3 is 13 amino acids. Using reference TRBV7-9 and TRBJ2-1 for the parts outside the CDR3, the full variable domain is DTGVSQNPRHKITKRGQNVTFRCDPISEHNRLYWYRQTLGQGPEFLTYFQNEAQLEKSRLLSDRFSAERPKGSFSTLEIQRTEQGDSAMYLCASSLGLYNEQFFGPGTRLTVL.

The V gene is TRBV9, the J gene TRBJ1-2; unclear D gene. Between the trimmed V and J ends, which lost 7 bases and 2 bases, there was a span of 6 bases. The CDR3 has 11 amino acids. Germline-derived CDR1 and CDR2 are SGDLS and YYNGEE. The CDR3 nucleotides read TGTGCCAGCGTTGGAAACTATGGCTACACCTTC. Encoded protein: CASVGNYGYTF.

The sample holds a few counts of this clone. V is TRBV18 and J is TRBJ2-5; 7 bases are shared with TRBD1. V was pared by 6 bases and J by 4 bases, with 5 bases of the junction left unmatched. The CDR3 spans 13 residues. Germline V gives CDR1 KGHSH, CDR2 LQKENI. In DNA, the CDR3 is TGTGCCAGCTCCCGGGACAGTCGAGAGACCCAGTACTTC. It specifies CASSRDSRETQYF.

The chain joins TRBV5-6 to TRBJ2-1, with 7 bases fitting TRBD2. The CDR3 length is 17 residues. Germline CDR1 SGHDT, CDR2 YYEEEE. Trimming cost V 4 bases and J 4 bases; bases outside gene matches: 14. CDR3 loop: CASSPTADKGGYNEQFF. The CDR3 DNA reads TGTGCCAGCAGCCCTACGGCCGACAAGGGAGGGTACAATGAGCAGTTCTTC. The full variable domain, completed using reference TRBV5-6 and TRBJ2-1, is DAGVTQSPTHLIKTRGQQVTLRCSPKSGHDTVSWYQQALGQGPQFIFQYYEEEERQRGNFPDRFSGHQFPNYSSELNVNALLLGDSALYLCASSPTADKGGYNEQFFGPGTRLTVL.